Listed below are T cell receptor beta chains from one sample, sequenced in a study of radiotherapy plus CTLA-4 blockade in lung cancer. The table came from immunoSEQ multiplex PCR; TCRdb's copy has only in-frame clones and leaves some out. The data show some 50,000 clones, approximately 79% seen once. Sequenced here: peripheral blood, sampled from a patient treated with radiotherapy plus ipilimumab. The receptor set was obtained from a human donor with non-small cell lung cancer who had a partial response to radiotherapy plus ipilimumab. Each CDR3 is given with its conserved first and last residue. Fields, in order: V gene, clone size, D gene, J gene, CDR3 protein, CDR3 DNA. A D gene is named only where the DNA matches it firmly. Not all rows give a size; the values are once, few, many and, for expanded clones, a class.

TRBV5-4	few	TRBD1	TRBJ1-1	CASSLPTGKGTEAFF	TGTGCCAGCAGCCTACCGACAGGGAAGGGCACTGAAGCTTTCTTT
TRBV2	.	TRBD2	TRBJ2-5	CASSQGLAGGKETQYF	TGTGCCAGCAGTCAAGGACTAGCGGGGGGAAAAGAGACCCAGTACTTC
TRBV6-1	few	.	TRBJ1-2	CASAREFLGGYTF	TGTGCCAGCGCCCGGGAATTTTTGGGTGGCTACACCTTC
TRBV6-5	.	TRBD1	TRBJ2-3	CASSPGTGGANTQYF	TGTGCCAGCAGCCCCGGGACAGGGGGCGCGAATACGCAGTATTTT
TRBV10-3	.	TRBD2	TRBJ2-2	CAIRTSGLTGELFF	TGTGCCATCAGGACTAGCGGTCTTACCGGGGAGCTGTTTTTT
TRBV28	.	TRBD1	TRBJ1-6	CASSLGTGSPYNSPLHF	TGTGCCAGCAGTTTAGGGACAGGTTCCCCCTATAATTCACCCCTCCACTTT
TRBV5-6	.	TRBD1	TRBJ2-7	CASSSGTGIYEQYF	TGTGCCAGCAGCTCCGGGACAGGGATCTACGAGCAGTACTTC
TRBV25-1	.	TRBD1	TRBJ1-2	CASRGDRAVANYGYTF	TGTGCCAGCAGAGGGGACAGGGCTGTAGCTAACTATGGCTACACCTTC
TRBV5-1	.	TRBD1	TRBJ1-4	CASSLSGTGYEKLFF	TGCGCCAGCAGCTTGAGCGGGACAGGGTACGAAAAACTGTTTTTT
TRBV5-1	.	TRBD2	TRBJ2-5	CASSSLAGQETQYF	TGCGCCAGCAGTTCACTAGCGGGTCAAGAGACCCAGTACTTC
TRBV6-5	few	.	TRBJ1-2	CASSSTGRGNYGYTF	TGTGCCAGCAGTTCTACAGGGAGGGGTAACTATGGCTACACCTTC
TRBV2	.	TRBD1	TRBJ1-5	CATTRGTGRNQPQHF	TGTGCCACCACTCGGGGGACAGGCCGCAATCAGCCCCAGCATTTT
TRBV5-4	.	.	TRBJ1-2	CASSLASGTTYGYTF	TGTGCCAGCAGCTTGGCGTCAGGAACCACCTATGGCTACACCTTC
TRBV6-5	.	.	TRBJ2-4	CASSYSELAKNIQYF	TGTGCCAGCAGTTACTCAGAACTAGCCAAAAACATTCAGTACTTC
TRBV29-1	few	TRBD1	TRBJ2-5	CSVAQGVQETQYF	TGCAGCGTCGCCCAGGGGGTCCAAGAGACCCAGTACTTC
TRBV28	.	TRBD1	TRBJ2-3	CASSFSDRGLLTDTQYF	TGTGCCAGCAGTTTTTCGGACAGGGGGCTTCTCACAGATACGCAGTATTTT
TRBV4-2	few	TRBD1	TRBJ1-1	CASSRQGAGRTEAFF	TGTGCCAGCAGCAGACAGGGGGCGGGGAGGACTGAAGCTTTCTTT
TRBV10-2	.	.	TRBJ2-1	CASSEAPRYEQFF	TGCGCCAGCAGTGAGGCCCCCAGGTATGAGCAGTTCTTC
TRBV7-9	.	TRBD2	TRBJ2-7	CASSFLTSGGSYEQYF	TGTGCCAGCAGCTTCCTGACTAGCGGGGGCTCCTACGAGCAGTACTTC
TRBV5-4	.	.	TRBJ1-6	CASSLAGRGSPLHF	TGTGCCAGCAGCTTGGCCGGCAGGGGATCACCCCTCCACTTT
TRBV29-1	.	.	TRBJ1-1	CSGREGYTEAFF	TGCAGCGGTAGAGAGGGCTACACTGAAGCTTTCTTT
TRBV6-1	few	.	TRBJ2-6	CASTDRGSGANVLTF	TGTGCCAGCACCGATCGGGGCTCTGGGGCCAACGTCCTGACTTTC
TRBV5-1	.	.	TRBJ1-6	CASSLEGEKGSPLHF	TGCGCCAGCAGCTTGGAGGGGGAGAAAGGCTCACCCCTCCACTTT
TRBV19	.	.	TRBJ1-3	CASSTTDLGNTIYF	TGTGCCAGTAGTACCACTGATCTGGGAAACACCATATATTTT
TRBV14	.	.	TRBJ2-7	CASSRDRLYEQYF	TGTGCCAGCAGCCGAGACAGGCTCTACGAGCAGTACTTC
TRBV9	.	TRBD1	TRBJ2-7	CASSGPRAGGLHEQYF	TGTGCCAGCAGCGGCCCTCGAGCAGGGGGCCTCCACGAGCAGTACTTC
TRBV7-9	.	.	TRBJ1-1	CASSRAEAFF	TGTGCCAGCAGCCGGGCTGAAGCTTTCTTT
TRBV4-1	.	.	TRBJ2-1	CASSQDWGGAGNEQFF	TGCGCCAGCAGCCAAGATTGGGGGGGGGCGGGGAATGAGCAGTTCTTC
TRBV28	.	.	TRBJ2-7	CASTRGGGRSRYEQYF	TGTGCCAGCACCCGGGGAGGGGGACGGTCCCGTTACGAGCAGTACTTC
TRBV4-3	.	TRBD1	TRBJ2-7	CASSQDRTGPSYEQYF	TGCGCCAGCAGCCAGGACCGGACAGGGCCCTCCTACGAGCAGTACTTC
TRBV18	.	.	TRBJ1-4	CASSEDQGTNEKLFF	TGTGCCAGCTCAGAGGACCAGGGCACTAATGAAAAACTGTTTTTT
TRBV29-1	.	TRBD1	TRBJ1-2	CSVEGQGAKGYTF	TGCAGCGTTGAAGGACAGGGGGCGAAGGGCTACACCTTC
TRBV11-3	.	TRBD1	TRBJ2-3	CASSSMTGAGPDTQYF	TGTGCCAGCAGCTCTATGACAGGGGCAGGGCCAGATACGCAGTATTTT
TRBV18	few	.	TRBJ1-1	CASSSTGQSNTEAFF	TGTGCCAGCTCATCCACGGGACAATCGAACACTGAAGCTTTCTTT
TRBV14	.	TRBD1	TRBJ2-2	CASSQWGGTGNTGELFF	TGTGCCAGCAGCCAATGGGGCGGGACAGGGAACACCGGGGAGCTGTTTTTT
TRBV2	once	TRBD1	TRBJ1-5	CASREQGASNQPQHF	TGTGCCAGCAGGGAACAGGGGGCTAGCAATCAGCCCCAGCATTTT
TRBV7-2	few	.	TRBJ2-5	CASSLVLQGGETQYF	TGTGCCAGCAGCTTAGTGTTACAGGGCGGGGAGACCCAGTACTTC
TRBV19	.	TRBD1	TRBJ1-2	CASSPQRGADRDYGYTF	TGTGCCAGTAGTCCGCAGCGAGGGGCGGACAGGGACTATGGCTACACCTTC
TRBV25-1	once	TRBD1	TRBJ2-1	CASSEYKTGWDEQFF	TGTGCCAGCAGTGAATACAAGACAGGGTGGGATGAGCAGTTCTTC
TRBV7-6	.	TRBD1	TRBJ1-4	CASSLEGGATNEKLFF	TGTGCCAGCAGCTTAGAAGGGGGCGCAACTAATGAAAAACTGTTTTTT
TRBV6-1	few	.	TRBJ1-1	CASSLSDRNTEAFF	TGTGCCAGCAGTTTATCCGACAGGAACACTGAAGCTTTCTTT
TRBV4-2	.	.	TRBJ1-1	CASSQEGTGNTEAFF	TGTGCCAGCAGCCAAGAGGGAACAGGGAACACTGAAGCTTTCTTT
TRBV28	few	.	TRBJ2-6	CASEVRGANVLTF	TGTGCCAGCGAGGTACGTGGGGCCAACGTCCTGACTTTC
TRBV4-2	.	TRBD1	TRBJ1-1	CASSNQGVSTEAFF	TGTGCCAGCAGCAACCAGGGGGTAAGCACTGAAGCTTTCTTT
TRBV5-3	.	.	TRBJ1-5	CARSHFSRREYSNQPQHF	TGTGCCAGAAGCCATTTTAGCCGACGCGAATATAGCAATCAGCCCCAGCATTTT
TRBV6-4	.	.	TRBJ2-3	CASSDRATDTQYF	TGTGCCAGCAGTGATAGAGCGACAGATACGCAGTATTTT
TRBV6-5	.	.	TRBJ1-1	CASRRPRVIGTEAFF	TGTGCCAGCAGGCGTCCCCGGGTCATCGGCACTGAAGCTTTCTTT
TRBV7-9	.	TRBD1	TRBJ2-4	CASSLSRQGAKNIQYF	TGTGCCAGCAGCTTATCCAGACAGGGGGCCAAAAACATTCAGTACTTC
TRBV2	once	.	TRBJ1-5	CASSAPDGAAQPQHF	TGTGCCAGCAGTGCTCCCGATGGGGCAGCCCAGCCCCAGCATTTT
TRBV5-1	.	.	TRBJ2-3	CASSLAEFGTDTQYF	TGCGCCAGCAGCTTGGCAGAATTCGGCACAGATACGCAGTATTTT
TRBV5-1	.	TRBD1	TRBJ2-5	CASTPGQGRETQYF	TGCGCCAGCACCCCCGGACAGGGCCGGGAGACCCAGTACTTC
TRBV28	.	TRBD1	TRBJ1-4	CASSSKGGFNEKLFF	TGTGCCAGCAGTTCAAAAGGGGGCTTTAATGAAAAACTGTTTTTT
TRBV6-1	few	TRBD1	TRBJ1-2	CASSPLGTVSGYTF	TGTGCCAGCAGTCCTTTAGGGACAGTCTCTGGCTACACCTTC
TRBV25-1	.	.	TRBJ1-2	CASSDGSGYTF	TGTGCCAGCAGTGATGGGAGTGGCTACACCTTC